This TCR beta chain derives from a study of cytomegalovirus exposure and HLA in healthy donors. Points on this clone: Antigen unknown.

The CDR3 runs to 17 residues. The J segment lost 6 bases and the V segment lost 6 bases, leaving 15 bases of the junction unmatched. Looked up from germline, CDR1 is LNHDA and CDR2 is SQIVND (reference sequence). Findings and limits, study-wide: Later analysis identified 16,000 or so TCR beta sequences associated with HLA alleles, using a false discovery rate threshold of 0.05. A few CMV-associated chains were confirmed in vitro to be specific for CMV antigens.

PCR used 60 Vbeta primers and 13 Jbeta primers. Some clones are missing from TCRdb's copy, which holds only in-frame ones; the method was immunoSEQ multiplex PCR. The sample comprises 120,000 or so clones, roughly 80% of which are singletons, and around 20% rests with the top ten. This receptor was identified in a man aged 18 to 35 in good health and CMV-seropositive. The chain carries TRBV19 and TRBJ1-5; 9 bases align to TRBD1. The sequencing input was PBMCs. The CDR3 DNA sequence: TGTGCCAGTAGGGAGACAGGGGGAGGCTCGGGACGTCAGCCCCAGCATTTT. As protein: CASRETGGGSGRQPQHF. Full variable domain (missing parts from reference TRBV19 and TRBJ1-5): DGGITQSPKYLFRKEGQNVTLSCEQNLNHDAMYWYRQDPGQGLRLIYYSQIVNDFQKGDIAEGYSVSREKKESFPLTVTSAQKNPTAFYLCASRETGGGSGRQPQHFGDGTRLSIL.